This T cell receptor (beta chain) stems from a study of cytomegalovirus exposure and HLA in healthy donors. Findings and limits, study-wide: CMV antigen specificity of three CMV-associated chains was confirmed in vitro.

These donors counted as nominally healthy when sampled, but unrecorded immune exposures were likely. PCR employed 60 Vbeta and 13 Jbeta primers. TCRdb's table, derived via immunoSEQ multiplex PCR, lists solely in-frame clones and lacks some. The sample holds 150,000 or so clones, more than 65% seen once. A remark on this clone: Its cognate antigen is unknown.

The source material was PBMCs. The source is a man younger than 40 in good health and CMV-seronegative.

CDR3 coding DNA: TGTGCCAGCGGGGGGGCAGTCACCTACGAGCAGTACTTC. This translates into CASGGAVTYEQYF. This chain links TRBV28 with TRBJ2-7; D might be TRBD2 (7 bases). The germline gives CDR1 MDHEN, CDR2 SYDVKM. The V end lost 8 bases, the J end lost 2 bases, and 13 bases lay between the germline ends. This CDR3 is built from 13 residues.